This entry concerns a single T cell receptor beta chain. The antigen it recognizes is unknown. The sample holds no much larger clone one base away, and base qualities are not on file. This specimen comes from a study of blood T cell repertoires in COVID-19 (TCRdb year 2020). Broadly, across the study: Samples covering the acute and convalescent phases of COVID-19 were provided by collaborators in the United States, Italy and Spain. Deeply sampled blood TCRbeta repertoires from subjects exposed to, actively infected with, or recovered from COVID-19 were included in the dataset. The repertoires were released in a freely available public database intended as a resource for research on the immune response to SARS-CoV-2. The samples were drawn from the first 160 participants of the ongoing ImmuneRACE study and from about 1,200 subjects provided by 6 global collaborators. The material from the prospective study consisted of cDNA or gDNA derived from T cells, B-cell-depleted T cells, or PBMCs. Where available, HLA class I and class II types were taken from metadata supplied by the sample provider and were not determined by assay-based typing. The sample metadata nearly always contained a de-identified subject ID, COVID-19 status, age in years and sex. General study outcomes and caveats: The quantity of clinical and demographic metadata differed by source and by participant and was supplied without curation.

TCRbeta CDR3 regions were amplified from genomic DNA using the immunoSEQ Assay, a bias-controlled multiplex PCR. In the source study's methods: The number of nucleated cells in each sample was estimated by amplification of reference gene primers within the assay. Sequence reads were collapsed and filtered to measure the absolute abundance of every unique TCRbeta CDR3 rearrangement. Productive Simpson clonality was computed per sample as the square root of Simpson's diversity index over productive rearrangements. TCRdb obtained this table from immuneACCESS and retained in-frame rearrangements with V and J assigned. These tables miss some clones; where compared with another copy, unresolved V genes account for less than half of the shortfall, and the remainder is unexplained. The V and J calls and clone size come from that table; D and trimming were worked out from the DNA. Within this sample are over 85,000 clones, with approximately 85% of them counted one time only. The ten biggest clones cover approximately 15% of the sample.

Whole blood was collected in K2EDTA tubes by collaborating institutions according to the institutions' own protocols. For TCRbeta analysis, collaborator samples were shipped as frozen whole blood, as isolated PBMCs, or as DNA extracted from either sample type. V is pared back by 6 bases and J by 2 bases, with 8 bases lying between the germline termini. The germline V gene supplies CDR1 MNHEY and CDR2 SVGEGT. From its cysteine to its phenylalanine, the CDR3 spans 13 amino acids. Only the CDR3 part of the read is kept: 39 bases, read in frame from the first base. The receptor chain draws on TRBV6-2 or TRBV6-3 and TRBJ1-5, with no confident D gene call. The receptor's source is a woman aged 55 to 70 with acute or convalescent COVID-19. Sequencing was performed on peripheral blood. The sequence in DNA is TGTGCCAGCAGCTCCATAGGCAATCAGCCCCAGCATTTT. Translated, this is CASSSIGNQPQHF.